This TCR beta chain was recovered during a study of OX40 agonist ivuxolimab in advanced cancers. For the wider study: Ivuxolimab was an agonistic, fully human IgG2 monoclonal antibody directed against OX40 (CD134), a costimulatory receptor. Intravenous ivuxolimab was administered to patients every 2 weeks at six dose levels: 0.01, 0.1, 0.3, 1.5, 3 and 10 mg/kg. Three dose-escalation patients achieved partial responses, one with hepatocellular carcinoma and two with cutaneous melanoma. Prior anti-PD-1, anti-PD-L1 or anti-CTLA-4 therapy was permitted, and checkpoint inhibitors had been received by roughly 42% of dose-escalation patients. Peripheral TCRbeta sequencing aimed to test whether ivuxolimab altered TCR sequence diversity and caused clonal T-cell expansion. Of the 52 patients in dose escalation, around 19 had hepatocellular carcinoma, about 15 had melanoma, 9 had renal cell carcinoma and 9 had head and neck cancer. The paper covers the monotherapy dose-escalation part of the phase I ivuxolimab trial, which included N ≈ 57 patients. The dose-escalation cohort was 82.7% male with a mean age of approximately 60 years, ranging from roughly 23 to 90. Study-level results and caveats: At doses of 0.1 to 3.0 mg/kg, clonal expansion of both CD4+ and CD8+ T cells in blood was seen between baseline and week 6. The antigen specificity of the peripheral T cells that underwent clonal expansion was not determined. Low levels of normalized T-cell clonal expansion were also seen in some nonresponding patients. In partial responders in the 0.1-3.0 mg/kg groups, normalized peripheral clonal expansion was found to be among the lowest, especially among CD8+ T cells. After ivuxolimab, more expanded clones were found on average in CD8+ T cells than in CD4+ T cells.

To sequence the TCRbeta CDR3 region, genomic DNA was isolated from the sorted cells. The immunoSEQ Assay was used for sequencing of TCRbeta CDR3 regions. As stored in TCRdb, this immuneACCESS dataset retains in-frame rearrangements with V and J assigned. A fraction of the clones does not appear; measured against another copy, unresolved V genes explain less than half of the discrepancy, and the remainder lacks a known reason. In this sample the table shows about 48,000 clones, about 83% of which occur a single time. 10% of the sample comes from the top ten. For this clone: The antigen it recognizes is unknown. There are no base qualities to consult, and no much larger clone falls within one base.

The CDR3 spans 14 residues, from the cysteine through the phenylalanine. Here the CDR3 DNA is all that survives: 42 bases in frame from base 1. CDR1 SGHRS and CDR2 YFSETQ were looked up in the germline V gene. Unmatched junction bases come to 3, with V trimmed by 4 bases and J by 1 base. Patients with a history of autoimmune disease or receiving systemic immunosuppression were excluded from the trial. Peripheral blood for TCR sequencing was collected from all dose cohorts at baseline, on cycle 4 day 1, and on cycle 7 day 1. The samples were drawn from a first-in-human, open-label, multicenter phase I dose-escalation trial of ivuxolimab. Adults with locally advanced or metastatic melanoma, renal cell, hepatocellular, or head and neck squamous cell carcinoma were enrolled in the trial. CD4+ and CD8+ T cells were sorted separately from peripheral blood before TCR sequencing.

This chain joins TRBV5-1 to TRBJ1-1; TRBD1 fits 8 bases in the junction. Specimen: CD4+ or CD8+ T cells sorted from blood, collected in a trial of the OX40 agonist ivuxolimab. This TCR derives from an adult with an advanced solid tumor such as melanoma, head and neck, liver or kidney cancer. The CDR3 sequence is CASSNRGENTEAFF. At the DNA level, the sequence is TGCGCCAGCAGCAACAGGGGGGAGAACACTGAAGCTTTCTTT.